The 30 T cell receptor beta chains listed next were all sequenced from one sample in a study of blood T cell repertoires in COVID-19. Method: immunoSEQ multiplex PCR; TCRdb's copy keeps in-frame clones and lacks some. The table has 34,000 or so clones, roughly 90% seen once. Sequenced material: peripheral blood. The receptors were gathered from a man aged 50 to 60 with active or convalescent COVID-19.

The genes are TRBV7-8 and TRBJ2-1; possibly TRBD1 for D (6 bases). V lost 2 bases to trimming and J lost 4 bases, with 18 bases between them. There are 17 residues in the CDR3. The germline V gene has CDR1 SGHVS and CDR2 FQNEAQ. The CDR3 DNA reads as TGTGCCAGCAGCTTAATCAGGGGTCAAGCGCGTTACAATGAGCAGTTCTTC. Translated: CASSLIRGQARYNEQFF.

CDR3 nucleotide sequence: TGTGCCAGCAGTTATGGTGCGTCCACCGGGGAGCTGTTTTTT. This gives the protein CASSYGASTGELFF. The genes are TRBV6-5 and TRBJ2-2; no clear D gene. Per the germline V gene, CDR1 is MNHEY and CDR2 is SVGAGI. The CDR3 extends over 14 amino acids. V lost 3 bases to trimming and J lost 4 bases, with 9 bases between them.

V usage is TRBV30 and J usage is TRBJ1-4; 9 bases align to TRBD1. Germline lookup yields CDR1 GTSNPN and CDR2 SVGIG (reference sequence). V dropped 2 bases and J dropped 4; count of bases not matched to a gene: 14. This CDR3 comprises 18 residues. This chain's CDR3 is CAWSRGTGGGLRNEKLFF. The CDR3 DNA reads as TGTGCCTGGAGTCGGGGCACAGGGGGCGGACTCCGTAATGAAAAACTGTTTTTT.

The chain is built from TRBV7-9 and TRBJ1-2; D might be TRBD1 (5 bases). The V gene lost 4 bases and the J gene lost 8 bases, with 20 bases spanning the gap. CDR3 length: 15 residues. Germline CDR1 reads SEHNR; CDR2 reads FQNEAQ (reference sequence). CDR3 region: CASSWGNGWVGGYTF. CDR3 coding DNA: TGTGCCAGCAGCTGGGGCAACGGATGGGTGGGCGGCTACACCTTC. Full variable domain (remainder filled in from reference TRBV7-9 and TRBJ1-2): DTGVSQNPRHKITKRGQNVTFRCDPISEHNRLYWYRQTLGQGPEFLTYFQNEAQLEKSRLLSDRFSAERPKGSFSTLEIQRTEQGDSAMYLCASSWGNGWVGGYTFGSGTRLTVV.

The J gene is TRBJ2-3, the V gene TRBV5-4; 7 bases fit TRBD1. The germline CDR1 and CDR2 sequences are SGHNT and YYREEE (reference sequence). The CDR3 loop spans 16 amino acids. With 4 bases clipped from V and 0 bases from J, the junction kept 8 bases outside the gene matches. The CDR3 nucleotides read TGTGCCAGCAGCGCCGGACAGGACAGAAGCACAGATACGCAGTATTTT. This encodes CASSAGQDRSTDTQYF.

This clone appeared a few times. This sequence joins TRBV7-2 and TRBJ1-2; D is unclear. The CDR3 is 14 amino acids. CDR1 SGHTA and CDR2 FQGNSA come from the germline V gene. Trimming pared 6 bases from V and 7 bases from J, leaving 18 bases between. The DNA of the CDR3 is TGTGCCAGCAGTTATCCGAAGTCAAGCGGTGGCTACACCTTC. Translation: CASSYPKSSGGYTF.

This clone occurred once. The gene calls are TRBV18 and TRBJ2-5, with D possibly TRBD2 on 6 matching bases. The CDR3 contains 13 residues. Germline values: CDR1 KGHSH, CDR2 LQKENI. Trimming cost V 1 base and J 5 bases, with 8 bases left between them. CDR3 sequence: CASSPQGRETQYF. The CDR3 DNA is TGTGCCAGCTCACCACAGGGGAGGGAGACCCAGTACTTC.

The V and J genes are TRBV11-3 and TRBJ1-1; the match to TRBD1 covers 8 bases. The CDR3 is 13 amino acids. V lost 4 bases, J lost 6 bases, and 4 bases stayed unmatched. Germline values: CDR1 SGHNT, CDR2 YENEEA. The chain's CDR3 is CASSSRTGSEAFF. CDR3 DNA sequence: TGTGCCAGCAGCTCCCGGACAGGGTCTGAAGCTTTCTTT.

This sequence joins TRBV6-5 and TRBJ1-4; TRBD1 matches 7 bases. Germline CDR1 and CDR2: MNHEY and SVGAGI. The CDR3 loop spans 14 amino acids. J gave up 6 bases and V 3 bases, and 4 bases lay outside the gene matches. CDR3 sequence: CASSYSGGDEKLFF. DNA for the CDR3: TGTGCCAGCAGTTATTCAGGGGGAGATGAAAAACTGTTTTTT.

The table lists this clone with a count of one. The CDR3 DNA sequence: TGTGCCAGCAGCTTAGTGGAGGGAAGCAATCAGCCCCAGCATTTT. It codes for CASSLVEGSNQPQHF. V gene TRBV7-2 combines with J gene TRBJ1-5, with D uncertain. Trimming left V 1 base short and J 1 base short, with 8 bases between. This CDR3 spans 15 amino acids. The germline gives CDR1 SGHTA, CDR2 FQGNSA.

In this sample, this clone turned up once. The chain is built from TRBV19 and TRBJ1-1; the D gene is possibly TRBD1 (5 bases). V lost 5 bases to trimming and J lost 0 bases, with 13 bases between them. The germline V gene encodes CDR1 LNHDA and CDR2 SQIVND (reference sequence). This CDR3 has 15 residues. This CDR3 is CASSGQGSMNTEAFF. The CDR3 DNA sequence: TGTGCCAGTAGTGGGCAGGGATCCATGAACACTGAAGCTTTCTTT.

The chain links TRBV7-9 to TRBJ2-7; D perhaps matches TRBD2 (6 bases). The ends were cut back, 7 bases at V and 4 bases at J, with 23 bases in the middle. The germline V gene has CDR1 SEHNR and CDR2 FQNEAQ (reference sequence). The length of the CDR3 is 16 residues. The CDR3 loop reads CASIPPTSGGKYEQYF. CDR3 coding DNA: TGTGCCAGCATCCCCCCTACCTCCGGCGGGAAGTACGAGCAGTACTTC.

This rearrangement joins TRBV4-1 to TRBJ2-5; TRBD2 matches at 10 bases. CDR3 length equals 15 residues. Germline-derived CDR1 and CDR2 are MGHRA and YSYEKL. J was trimmed by 4 bases and V by 3 bases; bases with no gene match: 5. The CDR3 region has the DNA TGCGCCAGCAGCCAGTCTAGCGGGAGTCCAGAGACCCAGTACTTC. This codes for CASSQSSGSPETQYF.

The chain employs TRBV24-1 and TRBJ2-3; 8 positions match TRBD2. Germline V gene lookup returns CDR1 KGHDR and CDR2 SFDVKD. After removal of 5 bases from V and 3 bases from J, the junction contained 3 bases not matched to a gene. The length of the CDR3 is 14 residues. CDR3 sequence: CATSATSGTDTQYF. Written as DNA, the CDR3 is TGTGCCACCAGTGCCACTAGCGGTACAGATACGCAGTATTTT.

The rearrangement links TRBV11-2 to TRBJ2-2; D ambiguous. In germline, CDR1 is SGHAT, CDR2 FQNNGV. V shed 1 base and J shed 3 bases, with 6 bases lying between them. The CDR3 consists of 14 residues. The CDR3, as DNA: TGTGCCAGCAGCTTAGCACTGTACACCGGGGAGCTGTTTTTT. As protein: CASSLALYTGELFF.

This chain links TRBV28 with TRBJ1-2; 8 nucleotides align to TRBD1. J gave up 5 bases and V 2 bases, and 1 base lay outside the gene matches. The CDR3 runs to 13 residues. Per germline, CDR1 MDHEN and CDR2 SYDVKM. The DNA for the CDR3 is TGTGCCAGCAGTTTAACAGGGGGATATGGCTACACCTTC. It encodes CASSLTGGYGYTF.

The chain is built from TRBV29-1 and TRBJ1-1, with D unclear. The V gene lost 2 bases and the J gene lost 10 bases, with 14 bases spanning the gap. The germline V gene has CDR1 SQVTM and CDR2 ANQGSEA. The CDR3 has 12 amino acids. CDR3 nucleotides: TGCAGCGTTGAATCTGGTCACCTCGGAGCTTTCTTT. Amino acids: CSVESGHLGAFF.

The V and J genes are TRBV4-1 and TRBJ2-5, with D hard to call. With 0 bases removed from V and 6 bases from J, the gap between germline ends came to 5 bases. CDR1 and CDR2 from the germline V gene are MGHRA and YSYEKL. The CDR3 sequence is 12 residues long. CDR3 protein: CASSQDRQTQYF. The CDR3 DNA follows: TGCGCCAGCAGCCAAGATCGTCAGACCCAGTACTTC.

This clone occurred once. V and J are TRBV28 and TRBJ1-3, with 7 bases matching TRBD1. Unmatched junction bases numbered 8, after V lost 6 bases and J lost 3 bases. The CDR3 contains 15 residues. CDR1 is MDHEN and CDR2 is SYDVKM in the germline V gene. The CDR3 nucleotides are TGTGCCAGCAGAACCACAGGGGATGGTGGAAACACCATATATTTT. Its protein is CASRTTGDGGNTIYF.

CDR3 nucleotide sequence: TGTGCCAGTAGTAGCACAGGACAGGGCGGGGAGCAGTTCTTC. The encoded protein is CASSSTGQGGEQFF. This chain uses TRBV19 with TRBJ2-1; 8 nucleotides align to TRBD1. CDR1 is LNHDA, CDR2 SQIVND, per germline (reference sequence). The CDR3 covers 14 residues. V lost 4 bases, J lost 10 bases, and 9 bases stayed unmatched.

This clone has just one count. This chain links TRBV27 with TRBJ1-2; D might be TRBD1 (5 bases). Germline V lookup: CDR1 MNHEY, CDR2 SMNVEV (reference sequence). The CDR3 length is 14 residues. The ends were cut back, 7 bases at V and 3 bases at J, with 15 bases in the middle. The CDR3 is CASKTVMGHYGYTF. CDR3 bases: TGTGCCAGCAAGACTGTAATGGGGCACTATGGCTACACCTTC.

The chain combines TRBV3-1 (or the pseudogene TRBV3-2) with TRBJ2-5; 10 positions agree with TRBD2. Germline V gene sequence: CDR1 LGHDT, CDR2 YNNKEL (reference sequence). Trimming at V came to 7 bases and at J to 5 bases, leaving 13 bases not matched to a gene. The CDR3 extends over 16 amino acids. CDR3 residues: CASKPSVSGRTETQYF. CDR3 nucleotides: TGTGCCAGCAAGCCTTCGGTTAGCGGGAGGACGGAGACCCAGTACTTC.

The chain recombines TRBV19 with TRBJ1-2; no clear D. CDR1 is LNHDA, CDR2 SQIVND, per germline (reference sequence). Trimming removed 6 bases at V and 4 bases at J, with 15 bases between. This CDR3 spans 14 amino acids. The CDR3 reads CASRTTQEGYGYTF. The DNA for the CDR3 is TGTGCCAGTAGGACAACGCAGGAGGGCTATGGCTACACCTTC. The whole variable domain, filled in from reference TRBV19 and TRBJ1-2, reads DGGITQSPKYLFRKEGQNVTLSCEQNLNHDAMYWYRQDPGQGLRLIYYSQIVNDFQKGDIAEGYSVSREKKESFPLTVTSAQKNPTAFYLCASRTTQEGYGYTFGSGTRLTVV.

The rearrangement links TRBV5-1 to TRBJ2-3; 9 nucleotides match TRBD2. CDR1 is SGHRS and CDR2 is YFSETQ in the germline V gene. The CDR3 is 16 amino acids. V lost 0 bases, J lost 3 bases, and 5 bases stayed unmatched. This CDR3 is CASSLEGLAGTDTQYF. For the CDR3, the DNA is TGCGCCAGCAGCTTGGAGGGACTAGCAGGGACAGATACGCAGTATTTT.

The chain has TRBV5-1 and TRBJ1-1, with D perhaps matching TRBD1 (6 bases). CDR1 is SGHRS and CDR2 is YFSETQ in the germline V gene. The V and J ends lost 3 bases and 3 bases respectively, with 15 bases between them. This CDR3 has 15 residues. In DNA form, the CDR3 reads TGCGCCAGCAGCTACACAGGGATTCCGGACACTGAAGCTTTCTTT. As protein: CASSYTGIPDTEAFF.

The rearrangement joins TRBV19 to TRBJ2-1, with 13 bases fitting TRBD2. The V gene end was trimmed by 6 bases and the J gene end by 0 bases; junction bases not matched to a gene: 2. The CDR3 length is 16 residues. Germline V gene lookup returns CDR1 LNHDA and CDR2 SQIVND (reference sequence). CDR3 DNA sequence: TGTGCCAGTAGCCGGACTAGCGGGAGCTCCTACAATGAGCAGTTCTTC. Translation gives CASSRTSGSSYNEQFF.

The chain combines TRBV4-3 with TRBJ2-5, with D possibly TRBD1 on 5 matching bases. The germline V gene has CDR1 LGHNA and CDR2 YSLEER. The CDR3 is made up of 16 amino acids. V was pared by 1 base and J by 5 bases, with 17 bases between. The CDR3 loop reads CASSQGISRVGETQYF. CDR3 bases: TGCGCCAGCAGCCAAGGCATTAGCAGGGTGGGTGAGACCCAGTACTTC.

The CDR3 here is CASSSALANYGYTF. In nucleotides, the CDR3 is TGTGCCAGTAGTTCGGCCCTAGCTAACTATGGCTACACCTTC. J is TRBJ1-2 and V is TRBV19; D not resolved. Germline CDR1 reads LNHDA; CDR2 reads SQIVND (reference sequence). This CDR3 region has 14 residues. Trimming shortened V by 5 bases and J by 0 bases, and 10 bases separated the two germline ends.

By share of the sample, this clone is large (0.1 to 1%). V is TRBV27 and J is TRBJ2-1, with 10 bases identical to TRBD2. The CDR3 loop spans 16 amino acids. Germline V CDR1 and CDR2: MNHEY, SMNVEV (reference sequence). Germline trimming cut 0 bases from V and 2 bases from J; bases unmatched to any gene: 1. CDR3 sequence: CASSLSTSGTYNEQFF. The CDR3, as DNA: TGTGCCAGCAGTTTATCCACTAGCGGGACCTACAATGAGCAGTTCTTC.

The rearrangement links TRBV9 to TRBJ2-2; the D is unclear. The CDR3 is 13 residues long. Germline-derived CDR1 and CDR2 are SGDLS and YYNGEE. Trimming took 6 bases from V and 0 from J, leaving 6 bases between them. The chain's CDR3 is CASNFANTGELFF. DNA for the CDR3: TGTGCCAGCAACTTCGCGAACACCGGGGAGCTGTTTTTT.